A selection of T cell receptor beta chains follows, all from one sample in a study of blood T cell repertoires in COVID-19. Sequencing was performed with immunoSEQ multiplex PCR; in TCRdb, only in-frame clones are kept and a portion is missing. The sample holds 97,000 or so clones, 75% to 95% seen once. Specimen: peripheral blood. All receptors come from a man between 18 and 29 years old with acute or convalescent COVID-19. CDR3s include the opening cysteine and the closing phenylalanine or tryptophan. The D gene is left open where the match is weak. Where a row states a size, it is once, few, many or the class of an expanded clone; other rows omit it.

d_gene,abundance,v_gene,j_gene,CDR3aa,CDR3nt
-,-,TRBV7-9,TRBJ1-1,CASSLSQGYEAFF,TGTGCCAGCAGCTTGTCTCAGGGGTATGAAGCTTTCTTT
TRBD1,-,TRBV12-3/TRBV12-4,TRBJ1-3,CASRGQGGNTIYF,TGTGCCAGCAGGGGACAGGGGGGTAACACCATATATTTT
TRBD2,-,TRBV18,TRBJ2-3,CASSPARSGSVDGQYF,TGTGCCAGCTCACCGGCCAGGAGCGGGAGTGTTGATGGGCAGTATTTT
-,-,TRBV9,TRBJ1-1,CASSGRQSTDTEAFF,TGTGCCAGCAGCGGACGACAGTCAACGGACACTGAAGCTTTCTTT
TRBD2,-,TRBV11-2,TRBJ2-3,CASSLDSGKADTQYF,TGTGCCAGCAGCTTAGATAGCGGGAAGGCAGATACGCAGTATTTT
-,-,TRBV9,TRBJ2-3,CASSPSGGTDTQYF,TGTGCCAGCAGCCCCTCGGGGGGCACAGATACGCAGTATTTT
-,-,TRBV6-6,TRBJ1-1,CASSYTQGLHTEAFF,TGTGCCAGCAGTTACACCCAGGGCCTGCACACTGAAGCTTTCTTT
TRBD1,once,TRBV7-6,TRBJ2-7,CASSSGQGLSYEQYF,TGTGCCAGCAGCTCAGGACAGGGCCTATCCTACGAGCAGTACTTC
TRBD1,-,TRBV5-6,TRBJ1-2,CASSHSQGVGGYTF,TGTGCCAGCAGCCATTCCCAGGGGGTAGGAGGCTACACCTTC
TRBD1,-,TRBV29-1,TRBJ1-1,CSGRQGTGVNTEAFF,TGCAGCGGTCGACAGGGAACGGGAGTGAACACTGAAGCTTTCTTT
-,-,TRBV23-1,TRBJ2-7,CASRPQGTAYEQYF,TGCGCCAGCAGACCCCAGGGAACTGCCTACGAGCAGTACTTC
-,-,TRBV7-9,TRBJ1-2,CASSRDTSIGYTF,TGTGCCAGCAGCCGGGACACCTCTATTGGCTACACCTTC
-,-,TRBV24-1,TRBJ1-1,CATSDLTTLNTEAFF,TGTGCCACCAGTGATCTCACTACACTGAACACTGAAGCTTTCTTT
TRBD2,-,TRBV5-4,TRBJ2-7,CASSFTSGNEQYF,TGTGCCAGCAGCTTCACTAGCGGGAACGAGCAGTACTTC
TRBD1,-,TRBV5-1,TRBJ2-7,CASSLEGTGGYEQYF,TGCGCCAGCAGCTTGGAGGGGACAGGGGGTTACGAGCAGTACTTC
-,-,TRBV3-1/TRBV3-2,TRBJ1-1,CASSQGTGSNTEAFF,TGTGCCAGCAGCCAGGGAACAGGTTCGAACACTGAAGCTTTCTTT
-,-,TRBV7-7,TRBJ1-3,CASSREASYGNTIYF,TGTGCCAGCAGCCGCGAAGCGTCTTACGGAAACACCATATATTTT
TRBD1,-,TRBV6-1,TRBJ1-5,CASSAKGAERNQPQHF,TGTGCCAGCAGTGCTAAGGGGGCCGAGCGCAATCAGCCCCAGCATTTT
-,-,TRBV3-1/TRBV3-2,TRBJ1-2,CASSQDPGLGYTF,TGTGCCAGCAGCCAAGATCCAGGGTTGGGCTACACCTTC
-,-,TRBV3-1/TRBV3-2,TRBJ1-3,CASSQGSSGNTIYF,TGTGCCAGCAGCCAGGGCAGCTCTGGAAACACCATATATTTT